The rows below give T cell receptor beta chains drawn from one sample of a study of blood T cell repertoires in COVID-19. Sequencing used immunoSEQ multiplex PCR; TCRdb keeps in-frame clones, though not all of them. The repertoire holds approximately 150,000 clones, with roughly four fifths as singletons. Sequences were obtained from peripheral blood. Receptor source: a human donor in a cohort sampled during active COVID-19. Each CDR3 is given with its conserved first and last residue. The order of the fields is clone size, J gene, V gene, D gene, CDR3 protein, CDR3 DNA. D genes are given only for firm matches. The size field is filled for only some rows; it gives once, few, many or a size class.

clone size: -
J gene: TRBJ2-1
V gene: TRBV11-2
D gene: -
CDR3 protein: CASSLGPYGDNEQFF
CDR3 DNA: TGTGCCAGCAGCTTAGGCCCTTACGGGGACAATGAGCAGTTCTTC

clone size: -
J gene: TRBJ2-1
V gene: TRBV19
D gene: TRBD2
CDR3 protein: CASRDSGSRYNEQFF
CDR3 DNA: TGTGCCAGTAGAGACAGCGGGAGTCGGTACAATGAGCAGTTCTTC

clone size: -
J gene: TRBJ1-2
V gene: TRBV10-2
D gene: -
CDR3 protein: CASSDRAGLYGYTF
CDR3 DNA: TGCGCCAGCAGTGATAGGGCGGGGCTCTATGGCTACACCTTC

clone size: -
J gene: TRBJ2-2
V gene: TRBV27
D gene: -
CDR3 protein: CASSWGLGELFF
CDR3 DNA: TGTGCCAGCAGTTGGGGCCTCGGGGAGCTGTTTTTT

clone size: -
J gene: TRBJ2-5
V gene: TRBV2
D gene: -
CDR3 protein: CASSENRQETQYF
CDR3 DNA: TGTGCCAGCAGTGAGAACAGACAAGAGACCCAGTACTTC

clone size: few
J gene: TRBJ2-3
V gene: TRBV2
D gene: -
CDR3 protein: CASSGQTGSPAATQYF
CDR3 DNA: TGTGCCAGCAGTGGGCAGACAGGATCCCCCGCAGCTACGCAGTATTTT

clone size: -
J gene: TRBJ2-5
V gene: TRBV24-1
D gene: -
CDR3 protein: CATSGVGGETQYF
CDR3 DNA: TGTGCCACCAGTGGTGTCGGAGGGGAGACCCAGTACTTC

clone size: -
J gene: TRBJ1-2
V gene: TRBV3-1/TRBV3-2
D gene: -
CDR3 protein: CASSQVGNYGYTF
CDR3 DNA: TGTGCCAGCAGCCAAGTCGGTAACTATGGCTACACCTTC

clone size: -
J gene: TRBJ1-1
V gene: TRBV5-4
D gene: -
CDR3 protein: CASSPYGTSTNTEAFF
CDR3 DNA: TGTGCCAGCAGCCCTTATGGGACATCTACGAACACTGAAGCTTTCTTT

clone size: -
J gene: TRBJ1-6
V gene: TRBV7-2
D gene: TRBD1
CDR3 protein: CASSLGGTVGGGSPLHF
CDR3 DNA: TGTGCCAGCAGCTTAGGAGGGACAGTAGGAGGAGGTTCACCCCTCCACTTT

clone size: many
J gene: TRBJ2-7
V gene: TRBV6-5
D gene: TRBD1
CDR3 protein: CASRDRGSYEQYF
CDR3 DNA: TGTGCCAGCAGGGACAGGGGCTCCTACGAGCAGTACTTC

clone size: -
J gene: TRBJ2-7
V gene: TRBV6-5
D gene: -
CDR3 protein: CASSYSEGYEQYF
CDR3 DNA: TGTGCCAGCAGTTACTCGGAGGGCTACGAGCAGTACTTC

clone size: -
J gene: TRBJ2-6
V gene: TRBV6-5
D gene: -
CDR3 protein: CASTRSSGANVLTF
CDR3 DNA: TGTGCCAGCACCAGAAGCTCTGGGGCCAACGTCCTGACTTTC

clone size: -
J gene: TRBJ2-1
V gene: TRBV3-1/TRBV3-2
D gene: TRBD2
CDR3 protein: CASSMARAGGHYEQFF
CDR3 DNA: TGTGCCAGCAGCATGGCTCGAGCGGGGGGGCACTATGAGCAGTTCTTC

clone size: -
J gene: TRBJ2-2
V gene: TRBV7-3
D gene: -
CDR3 protein: CASSLRASVHTGELFF
CDR3 DNA: TGTGCCAGCAGCTTAAGGGCTAGCGTACACACCGGGGAGCTGTTTTTT

clone size: once
J gene: TRBJ1-6
V gene: TRBV7-2
D gene: -
CDR3 protein: CASSLLRGRVENSPLHF
CDR3 DNA: TGTGCCAGCAGCTTATTGCGCGGCAGGGTAGAGAATTCACCCCTCCACTTT

clone size: few
J gene: TRBJ2-7
V gene: TRBV19
D gene: TRBD2
CDR3 protein: CAIPDPAGGQYF
CDR3 DNA: TGTGCCATTCCAGACCCCGCGGGGGGGCAGTACTTC

clone size: once
J gene: TRBJ1-1
V gene: TRBV9
D gene: -
CDR3 protein: CASSADWRRNTEAFF
CDR3 DNA: TGTGCCAGCAGCGCCGATTGGCGGAGGAACACTGAAGCTTTCTTT

clone size: -
J gene: TRBJ1-6
V gene: TRBV3-1/TRBV3-2
D gene: TRBD1
CDR3 protein: CASSPQGASNSPLHF
CDR3 DNA: TGTGCCAGCAGCCCACAGGGGGCTAGCAATTCACCCCTCCACTTT

clone size: -
J gene: TRBJ1-4
V gene: TRBV21-1
D gene: -
CDR3 protein: CASRLRQGSTNEKLFF
CDR3 DNA: TGTGCCAGCAGGTTACGACAGGGTTCAACTAATGAAAAACTGTTTTTT

clone size: -
J gene: TRBJ2-7
V gene: TRBV2
D gene: TRBD2
CDR3 protein: CASSRLAGVGYEQYF
CDR3 DNA: TGTGCCAGCAGTCGACTAGCGGGAGTAGGATACGAGCAGTACTTC

clone size: -
J gene: TRBJ1-6
V gene: TRBV28
D gene: -
CDR3 protein: CASSFQGSNSPLHF
CDR3 DNA: TGTGCCAGCAGTTTCCAGGGGTCGAATTCACCCCTCCACTTT

clone size: -
J gene: TRBJ2-3
V gene: TRBV7-3
D gene: -
CDR3 protein: CASSSGRSTDTQYF
CDR3 DNA: TGTGCCAGCAGCTCGGGTCGGTCCACAGATACGCAGTATTTT

clone size: -
J gene: TRBJ1-3
V gene: TRBV30
D gene: TRBD1
CDR3 protein: CAWRARGQWGGNTIYF
CDR3 DNA: TGTGCCTGGAGGGCCCGGGGACAGTGGGGTGGAAACACCATATATTTT

clone size: -
J gene: TRBJ2-7
V gene: TRBV7-9
D gene: TRBD1
CDR3 protein: CASSGRDRETYEQYF
CDR3 DNA: TGTGCCAGCAGCGGCCGGGACAGGGAAACCTACGAGCAGTACTTC

clone size: -
J gene: TRBJ2-1
V gene: TRBV19
D gene: TRBD2
CDR3 protein: CASRLAGEVEQFF
CDR3 DNA: TGTGCCAGCCGACTAGCGGGAGAGGTTGAGCAGTTCTTC

clone size: -
J gene: TRBJ1-2
V gene: TRBV7-9
D gene: -
CDR3 protein: CASSSSGEGYTF
CDR3 DNA: TGTGCCAGCAGCTCATCAGGGGAAGGCTACACCTTC

clone size: -
J gene: TRBJ1-2
V gene: TRBV28
D gene: TRBD1
CDR3 protein: CASNTPTGDYGYTF
CDR3 DNA: TGTGCCAGCAATACACCGACAGGGGACTATGGCTACACCTTC

clone size: once
J gene: TRBJ1-1
V gene: TRBV18
D gene: TRBD1
CDR3 protein: CASSPGQGLNTEAFF
CDR3 DNA: TGTGCCAGCTCACCGGGACAGGGCTTGAACACTGAAGCTTTCTTT

clone size: once
J gene: TRBJ2-1
V gene: TRBV10-3
D gene: TRBD1
CDR3 protein: CATRTGGSNEQFF
CDR3 DNA: TGTGCCACTAGGACAGGGGGTAGCAATGAGCAGTTCTTC

clone size: -
J gene: TRBJ1-2
V gene: TRBV11-2
D gene: TRBD1
CDR3 protein: CASSLQGAVNYGYTF
CDR3 DNA: TGTGCCAGCAGCTTACAGGGGGCGGTTAACTATGGCTACACCTTC

clone size: -
J gene: TRBJ1-4
V gene: TRBV2
D gene: TRBD1
CDR3 protein: CASSDGTGGEKLFF
CDR3 DNA: TGTGCCAGCAGTGACGGGACAGGGGGTGAAAAACTGTTTTTT

clone size: -
J gene: TRBJ1-2
V gene: TRBV6-5
D gene: -
CDR3 protein: CASELLASYGYTF
CDR3 DNA: TGTGCCAGCGAGCTTCTAGCCTCCTATGGCTACACCTTC

clone size: -
J gene: TRBJ1-5
V gene: TRBV10-1
D gene: -
CDR3 protein: CASSEHRVGQPQHF
CDR3 DNA: TGCGCCAGCAGTGAGCACAGGGTAGGGCAGCCCCAGCATTTT

clone size: -
J gene: TRBJ2-1
V gene: TRBV15
D gene: TRBD2
CDR3 protein: CATSRVTSGGASSYNEQFF
CDR3 DNA: TGTGCCACCAGCAGAGTAACTAGCGGGGGGGCTAGCTCCTACAATGAGCAGTTCTTC

clone size: many
J gene: TRBJ2-5
V gene: TRBV24-1
D gene: -
CDR3 protein: CATSDFPRSRGETQYF
CDR3 DNA: TGTGCCACCAGTGATTTTCCCAGATCGCGGGGAGAGACCCAGTACTTC

clone size: -
J gene: TRBJ2-3
V gene: TRBV9
D gene: -
CDR3 protein: CASSVGGLGDTDTQYF
CDR3 DNA: TGTGCCAGCAGCGTAGGGGGGCTAGGAGACACAGATACGCAGTATTTT

clone size: -
J gene: TRBJ1-4
V gene: TRBV5-5
D gene: -
CDR3 protein: CASSLYGGEWEKLFF
CDR3 DNA: TGTGCCAGCAGCTTGTATGGGGGCGAGTGGGAAAAACTGTTTTTT

clone size: -
J gene: TRBJ1-2
V gene: TRBV29-1
D gene: -
CDR3 protein: CSVDPTRGFGYTF
CDR3 DNA: TGCAGCGTTGACCCGACCAGGGGATTTGGCTACACCTTC

clone size: once
J gene: TRBJ2-1
V gene: TRBV19
D gene: TRBD2
CDR3 protein: CASLLAGGPNNEQFF
CDR3 DNA: TGTGCCAGCCTATTAGCGGGAGGGCCGAATAATGAGCAGTTCTTC

clone size: -
J gene: TRBJ2-7
V gene: TRBV2
D gene: -
CDR3 protein: CASNREGEQYF
CDR3 DNA: TGTGCCAGCAACAGGGAAGGGGAGCAGTACTTC

clone size: -
J gene: TRBJ1-2
V gene: TRBV7-8
D gene: -
CDR3 protein: CASSLGSGHPNYGYTF
CDR3 DNA: TGTGCCAGCAGCTTAGGGTCGGGACACCCTAACTATGGCTACACCTTC

clone size: -
J gene: TRBJ1-3
V gene: TRBV19
D gene: TRBD1
CDR3 protein: CASSARQGGSGNTIYF
CDR3 DNA: TGTGCCAGTAGTGCCCGACAGGGAGGCTCTGGAAACACCATATATTTT

clone size: -
J gene: TRBJ2-5
V gene: TRBV30
D gene: -
CDR3 protein: CAWRLSRETQYF
CDR3 DNA: TGTGCCTGGAGACTCTCCCGGGAGACCCAGTACTTC

clone size: -
J gene: TRBJ1-6
V gene: TRBV13
D gene: TRBD1
CDR3 protein: CASSLETGVSPLHF
CDR3 DNA: TGTGCCAGCAGCTTAGAGACAGGGGTTTCACCCCTCCACTTT

clone size: -
J gene: TRBJ2-5
V gene: TRBV28
D gene: -
CDR3 protein: CASSLSVLETQYF
CDR3 DNA: TGTGCCAGCAGTTTATCAGTGCTCGAGACCCAGTACTTC

clone size: -
J gene: TRBJ2-1
V gene: TRBV19
D gene: -
CDR3 protein: CASTASGSSYNEQFF
CDR3 DNA: TGTGCCAGTACCGCAAGCGGGTCCTCCTACAATGAGCAGTTCTTC

clone size: -
J gene: TRBJ1-5
V gene: TRBV24-1
D gene: -
CDR3 protein: CATSKGSNQPQHF
CDR3 DNA: TGTGCCACCAGTAAGGGGAGCAATCAGCCCCAGCATTTT

clone size: -
J gene: TRBJ2-5
V gene: TRBV7-2
D gene: -
CDR3 protein: CASSLGAMVETQYF
CDR3 DNA: TGTGCCAGCAGCTTAGGGGCGATGGTGGAGACCCAGTACTTC

clone size: -
J gene: TRBJ2-2
V gene: TRBV11-3
D gene: TRBD1
CDR3 protein: CASSPGTGNTGELFF
CDR3 DNA: TGTGCCAGCAGTCCCGGGACAGGGAACACCGGGGAGCTGTTTTTT

clone size: -
J gene: TRBJ1-1
V gene: TRBV29-1
D gene: -
CDR3 protein: CSGQNTEAFF
CDR3 DNA: TGCAGCGGACAGAACACTGAAGCTTTCTTT

clone size: -
J gene: TRBJ2-2
V gene: TRBV5-6
D gene: TRBD2
CDR3 protein: CASSLASGRVTGELFF
CDR3 DNA: TGTGCCAGCAGCTTGGCGAGCGGGAGGGTCACCGGGGAGCTGTTTTTT

clone size: -
J gene: TRBJ2-3
V gene: TRBV14
D gene: -
CDR3 protein: CASSPGGDTQYF
CDR3 DNA: TGTGCCAGCAGCCCTGGAGGGGATACGCAGTATTTT

clone size: few
J gene: TRBJ1-2
V gene: TRBV6-5
D gene: -
CDR3 protein: CASSRPGDANGYTF
CDR3 DNA: TGTGCCAGCAGTCGTCCAGGGGATGCGAATGGCTACACCTTC

clone size: -
J gene: TRBJ1-2
V gene: TRBV10-3
D gene: TRBD1
CDR3 protein: CAISEGTGSYGYTF
CDR3 DNA: TGTGCCATCAGTGAAGGGACAGGAAGCTATGGCTACACCTTC

clone size: -
J gene: TRBJ2-7
V gene: TRBV3-1/TRBV3-2
D gene: -
CDR3 protein: CASSQGRAIYEQYF
CDR3 DNA: TGTGCCAGCAGTCAGGGGAGGGCCATCTACGAGCAGTACTTC

clone size: once
J gene: TRBJ1-4
V gene: TRBV19
D gene: -
CDR3 protein: CATAHRATNEKLFF
CDR3 DNA: TGTGCCACCGCCCACAGGGCAACTAATGAAAAACTGTTTTTT

clone size: -
J gene: TRBJ2-3
V gene: TRBV24-1
D gene: -
CDR3 protein: CATSDIRRDTQYF
CDR3 DNA: TGTGCCACCAGTGATATACGGAGAGATACGCAGTATTTT

clone size: once
J gene: TRBJ2-1
V gene: TRBV3-1/TRBV3-2
D gene: -
CDR3 protein: CASSQPYNEQFF
CDR3 DNA: TGTGCCAGCAGCCAACCGTACAATGAGCAGTTCTTC

clone size: few
J gene: TRBJ1-2
V gene: TRBV29-1
D gene: -
CDR3 protein: CSAQAERGGYGYTF
CDR3 DNA: TGCAGCGCCCAAGCCGAGCGAGGTGGCTATGGCTACACCTTC